This TCR beta chain appears in the sequencing data of a study of blood T cell repertoires in COVID-19. On the study more broadly: The United States, Italy and Spain provided the acute and convalescent COVID-19 samples.

All enrollees were about 18 to 100 years old and from about 25 US areas. Study processing details: Amplifying reference gene primers gave estimates of nucleated cell counts. Libraries were prepared by immunoSEQ multiplex PCR; TCRdb keeps only in-frame clonotypes and omits some of them. V and J calls and clone size follow that table, whereas D and trimming were derived from the DNA. The sample lists around 200,000 clones, roughly 88% occurring once. Germline assignment: CDR1 SGHDT and CDR2 YYEEEE. This CDR3 spans 16 amino acids. With V trimmed by 0 bases and J by 4 bases, 9 bases remained unmatched. This TCR was recovered from a man in his forties with acute COVID-19. The J gene is TRBJ2-7, the V gene TRBV5-6; 8 bases match TRBD1. The sequenced sample was PBMCs or T cells enriched from blood (not recorded which). CDR3 in amino acids: CASSLETGQAFYEQYF. As DNA, the CDR3 is TGTGCCAGCAGCTTGGAGACGGGACAGGCCTTTTACGAGCAGTACTTC.